This TCR beta chain was recovered during a study of control samples from healthy donors and cancer patients. The V segment lost 3 bases and the J segment 4 bases; nucleotides outside the gene matches: 9. The V gene's germline CDR1 is SGDLS and CDR2 YYNGEE. The CDR3 has 15 amino acids. Generated by immunoSEQ multiplex PCR, the TCRdb table keeps only in-frame clones and is missing some. The table has some 130,000 clones, about 91% seen once; the top ten hold roughly 8.8%. The receptor was derived from a man younger than 35 in good health. The chain couples TRBV9 to TRBJ1-1, with 7 nucleotides matching TRBD1. Sequenced sample: blood. The CDR3 spells CASSARNRGLTEAFF. CDR3 DNA sequence: TGTGCCAGCAGCGCTAGAAACAGGGGCCTCACTGAAGCTTTCTTT.